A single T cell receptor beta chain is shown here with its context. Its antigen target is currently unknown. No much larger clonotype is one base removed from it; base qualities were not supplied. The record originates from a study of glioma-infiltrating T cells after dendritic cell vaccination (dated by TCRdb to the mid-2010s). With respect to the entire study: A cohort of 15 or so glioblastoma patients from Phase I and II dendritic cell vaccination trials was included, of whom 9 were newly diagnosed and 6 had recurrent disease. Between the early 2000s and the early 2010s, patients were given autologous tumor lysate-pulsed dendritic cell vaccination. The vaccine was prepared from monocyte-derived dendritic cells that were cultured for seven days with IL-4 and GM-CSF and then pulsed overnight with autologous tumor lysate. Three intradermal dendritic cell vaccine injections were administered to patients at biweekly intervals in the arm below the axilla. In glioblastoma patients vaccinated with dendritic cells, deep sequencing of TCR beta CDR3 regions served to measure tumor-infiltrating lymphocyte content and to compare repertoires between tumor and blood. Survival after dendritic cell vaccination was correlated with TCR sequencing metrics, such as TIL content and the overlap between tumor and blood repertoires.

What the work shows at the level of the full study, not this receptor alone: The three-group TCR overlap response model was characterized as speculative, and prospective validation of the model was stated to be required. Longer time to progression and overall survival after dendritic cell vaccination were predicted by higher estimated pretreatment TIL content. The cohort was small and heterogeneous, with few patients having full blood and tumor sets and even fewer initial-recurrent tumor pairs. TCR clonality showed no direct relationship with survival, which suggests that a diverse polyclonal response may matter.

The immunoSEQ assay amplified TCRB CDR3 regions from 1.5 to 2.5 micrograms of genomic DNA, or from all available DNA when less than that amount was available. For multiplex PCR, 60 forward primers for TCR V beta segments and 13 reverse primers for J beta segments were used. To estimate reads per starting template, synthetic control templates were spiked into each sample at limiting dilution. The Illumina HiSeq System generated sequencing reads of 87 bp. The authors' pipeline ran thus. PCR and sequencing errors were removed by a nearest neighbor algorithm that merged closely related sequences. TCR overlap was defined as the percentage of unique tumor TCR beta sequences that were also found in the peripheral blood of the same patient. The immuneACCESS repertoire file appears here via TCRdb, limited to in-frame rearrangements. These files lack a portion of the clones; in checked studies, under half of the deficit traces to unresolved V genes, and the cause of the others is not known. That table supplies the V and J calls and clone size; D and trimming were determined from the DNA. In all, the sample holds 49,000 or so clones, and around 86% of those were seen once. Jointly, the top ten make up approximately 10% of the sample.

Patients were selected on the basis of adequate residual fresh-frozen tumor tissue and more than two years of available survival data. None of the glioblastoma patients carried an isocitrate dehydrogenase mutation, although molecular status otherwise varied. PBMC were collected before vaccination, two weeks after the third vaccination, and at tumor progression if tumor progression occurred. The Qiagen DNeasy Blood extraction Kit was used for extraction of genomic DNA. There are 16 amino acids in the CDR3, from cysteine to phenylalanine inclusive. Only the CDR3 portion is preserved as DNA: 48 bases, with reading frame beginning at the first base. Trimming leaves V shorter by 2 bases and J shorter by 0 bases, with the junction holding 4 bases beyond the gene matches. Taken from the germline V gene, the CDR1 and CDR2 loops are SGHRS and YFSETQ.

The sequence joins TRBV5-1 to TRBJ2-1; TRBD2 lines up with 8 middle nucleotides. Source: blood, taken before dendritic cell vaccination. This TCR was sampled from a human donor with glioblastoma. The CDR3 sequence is CASSLYGTSSYNEQFF. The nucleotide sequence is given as TGCGCCAGCAGCTTATACGGGACTAGCTCCTACAATGAGCAGTTCTTC.